The 28 T cell receptor beta chains below all came from one sample that was sequenced in a study of T cell repertoires in cytomegalovirus infection. TCRdb used MiXCR to reprocess the reads, holding one entry per CDR3 protein. The sample shows hundreds of thousands of distinct CDR3 sequences, roughly 15% of them seen only once. The material sequenced was PBMCs. Every receptor here comes from a human donor in good health (CMV status not recorded). Some clones in this sample may be carry-over from other donors' samples.

This clonotype was seen at least ten times. The chain couples TRBV7-2 to TRBJ1-1, with 7 bases aligning to TRBD1. The germline gives CDR1 SGHTA, CDR2 FQGNSA. The length of the CDR3 is 15 residues. Unmatched junction bases numbered 7, after V lost 1 base and J lost 5 bases. The chain's CDR3 is CASSLGIQDRTEAFF. For the CDR3, the DNA is TGTGCCAGCAGCTTAGGGATACAGGACAGGACTGAAGCTTTCTTT.

Regarding this clonotype: This may be a read error: a much more frequent sequence differs by one nucleotide. V is TRBV2 and J is TRBJ1-1, with 9 bases identical to TRBD1. The CDR3 totals 13 residues. Per germline, CDR1 SNHLY and CDR2 FYNNEI. J lost 4 bases, V lost 6 bases, and 3 bases had no gene match. This CDR3 reads CASRDRGPTEAFF. The CDR3 nucleotides are TGTGCCAGCAGGGACAGGGGCCCCACTGAAGCTTTCTTT.

There are many counts of this clonotype. This chain joins TRBV7-2 and TRBJ2-7; 7 bases fit TRBD1. The CDR3 runs to 15 residues. Trimming at V came to 6 bases and at J to 5 bases, leaving 13 bases not matched to a gene. From germline, CDR1 is SGHTA and CDR2 FQGNSA. The CDR3, as DNA: TGTGCCAGCAGTCAAAACCCGGGACAGTATGACGAGCAGTACTTC. Its protein product is CASSQNPGQYDEQYF.

The V and J genes are TRBV28 and TRBJ1-1; the D gene is possibly TRBD1 (5 bases). Trimming stripped 3 bases from V and 1 base from J, with 12 bases between. This CDR3 comprises 15 residues. Germline V gives CDR1 MDHEN, CDR2 SYDVKM. This CDR3 reads CASSFAGARNTEAFF. CDR3 bases: TGTGCCAGCAGTTTCGCTGGGGCCCGGAACACTGAAGCTTTCTTT.

This chain joins TRBV5-1 and TRBJ1-3; no clear D. There are 15 residues in the CDR3. CDR1 is SGHRS and CDR2 is YFSETQ in the germline V gene. V lost 2 bases, J lost 0 bases, and 9 bases lay in between. CDR3 in DNA: TGCGCCAGCAGCTTCGCGCCGGACTCTGGAAACACCATATATTTT. Translated, it gives CASSFAPDSGNTIYF.

This clonotype was counted a single time. The junction shows a germline mismatch at one end, possibly a read error. This chain links TRBV6-1 with TRBJ2-7; D gene unclear. This CDR3 is built from 16 residues. Germline V gives CDR1 MNHNS, CDR2 SASEGT. The DNA for the CDR3 is TGTGCCAGCGGTGAAGCGCTCGCCGACATCTCCTACGAGCAGTACTTC. As protein: CASGEALADISYEQYF.

This clonotype was observed at least ten times. V and J are TRBV7-9 and TRBJ2-6; no reliable D call. In germline, CDR1 is SEHNR, CDR2 FQNEAQ (reference sequence). V was clipped by 5 bases and J by 4 bases, with 6 bases between them. The CDR3 is 13 amino acids. The CDR3 loop reads CASSLKGANVLTF. CDR3 DNA: TGTGCCAGCAGCCTCAAGGGGGCCAACGTCCTGACTTTC. The complete variable domain, with remaining parts taken from reference TRBV7-9 and TRBJ2-6, reads DTGVSQNPRHKITKRGQNVTFRCDPISEHNRLYWYRQTLGQGPEFLTYFQNEAQLEKSRLLSDRFSAERPKGSFSTLEIQRTEQGDSAMYLCASSLKGANVLTFGAGSRLTVL.

This clonotype was observed many times. The rearrangement uses TRBV7-2 and TRBJ2-3; TRBD2 matches 11 bases. This CDR3 is built from 17 residues. V shed 3 bases, J shed 8 bases, and the junction held 13 bases outside the gene matches. CDR1 is SGHTA and CDR2 is FQGNSA in the germline V gene. The CDR3 region is CASSFGVLAGAPGTQYF. The CDR3 bases are TGTGCCAGCAGCTTCGGGGTACTAGCGGGGGCGCCGGGTACGCAGTATTTT.

Only a few counts were recorded for this clonotype. The chain joins TRBV6-2 or TRBV6-3 to TRBJ2-3, with 7 bases fitting TRBD2. This CDR3 has 16 amino acids. The ends lost 1 base at V and 0 bases at J; junction bases unmatched: 4. Germline assignment: CDR1 MNHEY and CDR2 SVGEGT. The CDR3 reads CASSYFVGGSTDTQYF. The CDR3 DNA reads TGTGCCAGCAGTTACTTTGTCGGGGGGAGCACAGATACGCAGTATTTT.

This clonotype was counted between two and nine times. V usage is TRBV10-3 and J usage is TRBJ1-6; TRBD1 agrees at 10 bases. This CDR3 region has 16 residues. After removal of 4 bases from V and 7 bases from J, the junction contained 7 bases not matched to a gene. CDR1 and CDR2 (germline): ENHRY, SYGVKD. The CDR3 region is CAISGVTGGLNSPLHF. CDR3 coding DNA: TGTGCCATCAGTGGGGTGACAGGGGGCTTGAATTCACCCCTCCACTTT.

This clonotype was found many times. The V gene is TRBV24-1, the J gene TRBJ2-1, with 15 bases aligning to TRBD2. Germline V gives CDR1 KGHDR, CDR2 SFDVKD. Losses at the gene ends were 4 bases for V and 4 bases for J; bases not matched to a gene: 7. The CDR3 consists of 18 residues. For the CDR3, the DNA is TGTGCCACCAGTGACTCCGGGACTAGCGGGGGGTCTTACAATGAGCAGTTCTTC. This gives the protein CATSDSGTSGGSYNEQFF.

This clonotype was found many times. The V call is TRBV7-2, the J call TRBJ2-2; tentatively, D is TRBD1 (6 bases). Between the trimmed V and J ends, which lost 6 bases and 2 bases, there was a span of 10 bases. Germline V gene data show CDR1 as SGHTA and CDR2 as FQGNSA. The CDR3 has 14 residues. CDR3 in amino acids: CASRQGHNTGELFF. CDR3 bases: TGTGCCAGCAGACAGGGACATAACACCGGGGAGCTGTTTTTT.

The chain uses TRBV11-2 and TRBJ2-3; D not resolved. This CDR3 is 16 amino acids long. V gave up 2 bases and J gave up 2 bases, with 14 bases separating them. In germline, CDR1 is SGHAT, CDR2 FQNNGV. The CDR3 DNA sequence: TGTGCCAGCAGCTTATGGATGGCACGCGACACAGATACGCAGTATTTT. Translated: CASSLWMARDTDTQYF.

The gene calls are TRBV19 and TRBJ2-5; TRBD1 might be the D (6 bases). The CDR3 contains 13 residues. V was pared by 5 bases and J by 4 bases, with 11 bases between. From germline, CDR1 is LNHDA and CDR2 SQIVND (reference sequence). The CDR3 here is CASSPEQGETQYF. The CDR3 region has the DNA TGTGCCAGTAGTCCCGAACAGGGAGAGACCCAGTACTTC.

This clonotype has at least ten counts. The rearrangement links TRBV7-9 to TRBJ2-5, with D possibly called TRBD1 or TRBD2 (5 bases each). V lost 5 bases to trimming and J lost 5 bases, with 15 bases between them. CDR1 is SEHNR, CDR2 FQNEAQ, per germline (reference sequence). This CDR3 has 14 residues. The CDR3 here is CASSPGTSMETQYF. CDR3 sequence (DNA): TGTGCCAGCAGCCCTGGGACGTCGATGGAGACCCAGTACTTC.

The chain uses TRBV28 and TRBJ2-5; 9 bases fit TRBD2. V lost 3 bases, J lost 2 bases, and 4 bases stayed unmatched. Germline CDR1 MDHEN, CDR2 SYDVKM. The CDR3 runs 15 residues. Here the CDR3 reads CASSLVAGGQETQYF. CDR3 DNA: TGTGCCAGCAGTTTGGTGGCGGGGGGGCAAGAGACCCAGTACTTC.

The chain joins TRBV5-1 to TRBJ2-7; D call uncertain. Trimming cost V 0 bases and J 0 bases, with 13 bases left between them. The CDR3 loop spans 16 amino acids. Germline CDR1 SGHRS, CDR2 YFSETQ. CDR3 sequence: CASSLDAAHPSYEQYF. CDR3 DNA: TGCGCCAGCAGCTTGGATGCTGCCCACCCCTCCTACGAGCAGTACTTC.

This clonotype has a handful of counts. The chain employs TRBV5-1 and TRBJ1-4; TRBD1 might be the D (5 bases). V lost 4 bases, J lost 0 bases, and 13 bases lay in between. Looked up from germline, CDR1 is SGHRS and CDR2 is YFSETQ. The CDR3 totals 16 residues. CDR3 amino acids: CASSELQGATNEKLFF. In DNA, the CDR3 is TGCGCCAGCAGCGAGCTTCAGGGTGCAACTAATGAAAAACTGTTTTTT.

The chain uses TRBV18 and TRBJ1-3; D uncertain. Germline loops: CDR1 KGHSH, CDR2 LQKENI. The CDR3 extends over 14 amino acids. Trimming removed 1 base from V and 3 bases from J, with 7 bases in between. The CDR3 loop reads CASSPLRDGNTIYF. CDR3 nucleotides: TGTGCCAGCTCACCACTAAGGGATGGAAACACCATATATTTT.

This chain connects TRBV12-5 to TRBJ2-2; D tentatively fits TRBD1 or TRBD2 (6 bases each). V shed 3 bases and J shed 3 bases, with 17 bases lying between them. This CDR3 has 17 amino acids. Germline CDR1 and CDR2: LGHNT and FRNRAP. The CDR3 loop is CASGFTTTGGDTGELFF. The CDR3, as DNA: TGTGCTAGTGGTTTCACAACGACCGGGGGCGACACCGGGGAGCTGTTTTTT.

This clonotype was seen more than once but under ten times. This chain uses TRBV7-9 with TRBJ2-5; 10 bases align to TRBD1. Trimming cost V 5 bases and J 1 base; bases outside gene matches: 7. Germline CDR1 reads SEHNR; CDR2 reads FQNEAQ (reference sequence). This CDR3 is 16 amino acids long. In DNA form, the CDR3 reads TGTGCCAGCAGCCCAGGACAGGGGGTGATCCAAGAGACCCAGTACTTC. Its protein is CASSPGQGVIQETQYF.

The chain links TRBV18 to TRBJ1-5; the D gene is possibly TRBD1 (5 bases). The CDR3 covers 14 residues. Germline V gene sequence: CDR1 KGHSH, CDR2 LQKENI. V gave up 6 bases and J gave up 4 bases, with 13 bases separating them. CDR3 region: CASSPPGGNQPQHF. DNA of the CDR3: TGTGCCAGCTCCCCCCCGGGGGGGAATCAGCCCCAGCATTTT.

This clonotype was detected a few times. The chain uses TRBV4-1 and TRBJ1-6; the match to TRBD1 covers 10 bases. The CDR3 is made up of 16 amino acids. V was clipped by 5 bases and J by 7 bases; unmatched bases: 8. Germline values: CDR1 MGHRA, CDR2 YSYEKL. The CDR3 DNA reads as TGCGCCAGCAGCTACCCCGGGACAGGGGACAATTCACCCCTCCACTTT. This sequence encodes CASSYPGTGDNSPLHF.

This clonotype was seen many times. The genes are TRBV6-6 and TRBJ1-3; a weak D match, TRBD1 (5 bases). V shed 6 bases and J shed 4 bases, with 16 bases lying between them. The germline CDR1 and CDR2 sequences are MNHNY and SVGAGI (reference sequence). CDR3 length: 15 amino acids. The CDR3 loop reads CASRTGGAIGNTIYF. The CDR3 nucleotides are TGTGCCAGCAGAACAGGAGGGGCGATCGGAAACACCATATATTTT.

The sample holds one count of this clonotype. V gene TRBV12-3 or TRBV12-4 combines with J gene TRBJ1-1; perhaps TRBD1 as D (6 bases). The CDR3 is 13 amino acids. V was clipped by 6 bases and J by 10 bases, with 18 bases between them. For the CDR3, the DNA is TGTGCCAGCAGGTCCTCAGAAGGGGGTCGAGCTTTCTTT. This codes for CASRSSEGGRAFF.

This clonotype was seen more than once but under ten times. This rearrangement joins TRBV19 to TRBJ2-1; perhaps TRBD2 as D (5 bases). Germline CDR1 reads LNHDA; CDR2 reads SQIVND (reference sequence). V was trimmed by 4 bases and J by 3 bases, leaving 16 bases between them. The CDR3 consists of 16 residues. This chain's CDR3 is CASSTSGEAGYNEQFF. DNA of the CDR3: TGTGCCAGTAGTACCAGCGGCGAAGCCGGCTACAATGAGCAGTTCTTC.

As concerns this clonotype: One end of the junction fails to match germline, which may point to a read error. This chain connects TRBV7-9 to TRBJ2-3, with 14 bases lining up with TRBD2. This CDR3 region has 18 residues. Germline assignment: CDR1 SEHNR and CDR2 FQNEAQ (reference sequence). CDR3 sequence: CASSLSPGLAGGTDTQYF. In nucleotides, the CDR3 is TGTGCTAGCAGCTTGTCTCCGGGACTAGCGGGGGGCACAGATACGCAGTATTTT.

This chain links TRBV5-4 with TRBJ2-3; the D is unclear. Germline CDR1 SGHNT, CDR2 YYREEE (reference sequence). CDR3 size: 13 residues. V was clipped by 3 bases and J by 0 bases, with 5 bases between them. CDR3 bases: TGTGCCAGCAGCTCGGCTAGCACAGATACGCAGTATTTT. Protein: CASSSASTDTQYF.